These T cell receptor beta chains were read from a single sample in a study of blood T cell repertoires in COVID-19. TCRdb's table, derived via immunoSEQ multiplex PCR, lists solely in-frame clones and lacks some. The table has just over 95,000 clones, 80% to 90% seen once; the top ten hold approximately 15%. The specimen sequenced was peripheral blood. These receptors all stem from a human donor in a cohort sampled during active COVID-19. Each CDR3 is given with its conserved first and last residue. The D gene is left open where the match is weak. For some rows the clone size is stated as once, few or many, or as a class when expanded; others skip it.

d_gene	abundance	v_gene	j_gene	CDR3aa	CDR3nt
TRBD2	.	TRBV28	TRBJ2-1	CASSLWTSGFFSYNEQFF	TGTGCCAGCAGTTTATGGACTAGCGGATTTTTCTCCTACAATGAGCAGTTCTTC
TRBD1	.	TRBV9	TRBJ1-2	CASSFTDRDRPFNYGYTF	TGTGCCAGCAGCTTTACGGACCGGGACAGACCTTTTAACTATGGCTACACCTTC
TRBD2	.	TRBV10-3	TRBJ2-3	CAISTSGGATDTQYF	TGTGCCATCAGTACTAGCGGGGGGGCCACAGATACGCAGTATTTT
TRBD1	few	TRBV7-2	TRBJ1-5	CASSQTGHQPQHF	TGTGCCAGCAGCCAGACAGGGCATCAGCCCCAGCATTTT
TRBD1	.	TRBV12-5	TRBJ1-4	CASGSDRDRYEKLFF	TGTGCTAGTGGTTCCGATCGGGACAGGTATGAAAAACTGTTTTTT
TRBD1	.	TRBV3-1/TRBV3-2	TRBJ1-1	CASSHTGENTEAFF	TGTGCCAGCAGCCACACAGGGGAGAACACTGAAGCTTTCTTT
TRBD2	.	TRBV5-1	TRBJ2-3	CASSGTSGGDTQYF	TGCGCCAGCAGCGGTACTAGCGGGGGGGATACGCAGTATTTT
TRBD1	.	TRBV7-9	TRBJ1-1	CASSPETGIRTTEAFF	TGTGCCAGCAGCCCGGAGACAGGGATTCGGACCACTGAAGCTTTCTTT
TRBD2	.	TRBV30	TRBJ2-5	CAWDANLGGRKETQYF	TGTGCCTGGGATGCTAACTTAGGCGGGAGAAAAGAGACCCAGTACTTC
TRBD2	.	TRBV2	TRBJ2-1	CASRKLAGRSYNEQFF	TGTGCCAGCAGGAAACTAGCGGGGAGATCCTACAATGAGCAGTTCTTC
TRBD2	once	TRBV3-1/TRBV3-2	TRBJ2-2	CASSPLGGERNTGELFF	TGTGCCAGCAGCCCCCTGGGAGGGGAACGGAACACCGGGGAGCTGTTTTTT
.	once	TRBV12-3/TRBV12-4	TRBJ1-5	CASSLLNQPQHF	TGTGCCAGCAGTTTACTTAATCAGCCCCAGCATTTT
TRBD1	.	TRBV3-1/TRBV3-2	TRBJ1-1	CASSQDRGPTNTEAFF	TGTGCCAGCAGCCAGGACAGGGGGCCGACGAACACTGAAGCTTTCTTT
.	.	TRBV6-1	TRBJ1-4	CASSATRQATNEKLFF	TGTGCCAGCAGTGCCACTCGACAGGCAACTAATGAAAAACTGTTTTTT
.	.	TRBV27	TRBJ2-2	CASSSMPRGNTGELFF	TGTGCCAGCAGTTCAATGCCCCGAGGTAACACCGGGGAGCTGTTTTTT
.	.	TRBV18	TRBJ2-1	CASSPTLLSSYNEQFF	TGTGCCAGCTCACCGACACTCCTGAGCTCCTACAATGAGCAGTTCTTC
TRBD1	.	TRBV6-6	TRBJ1-5	CASSMDRINQPQHF	TGTGCCAGCAGTATGGACAGGATAAATCAGCCCCAGCATTTT
.	.	TRBV13	TRBJ1-2	CASSYRASGYTF	TGTGCCAGCAGTTACAGGGCAAGCGGCTACACCTTC
.	.	TRBV7-8	TRBJ2-3	CASSLSRADTQYF	TGTGCCAGCAGCTTAAGCCGCGCAGATACGCAGTATTTT